The clone carrying this T cell receptor (beta chain) was seen a handful of times. This entry is derived from a study of identical twins. The CDR3 runs 12 residues. With V trimmed by 11 bases and J by 2 bases, 6 bases remained unmatched. Template switching created a universal primer site, and the cDNA included unique molecular identifiers. TCRdb independently ran MiXCR on the 5' RACE reads; one entry per CDR3 protein. The sample consists of 500,000 to 650,000 distinct CDR3 sequences, roughly 6.6% of them appearing once. The same data also contributed to another study, on yellow fever vaccine responses in identical twins.

The sample was PBMCs. This TCR was recovered from a woman aged 18-29 years in good health. The V call is TRBV12-3 or TRBV12-4, the J call TRBJ2-7, with 7 bases identical to TRBD2. CDR3 sequence (DNA): TGTGCCGTGGGGGGAGGGCCCTACGAGCAGTACTTC. Amino acid sequence: CAVGGGPYEQYF.